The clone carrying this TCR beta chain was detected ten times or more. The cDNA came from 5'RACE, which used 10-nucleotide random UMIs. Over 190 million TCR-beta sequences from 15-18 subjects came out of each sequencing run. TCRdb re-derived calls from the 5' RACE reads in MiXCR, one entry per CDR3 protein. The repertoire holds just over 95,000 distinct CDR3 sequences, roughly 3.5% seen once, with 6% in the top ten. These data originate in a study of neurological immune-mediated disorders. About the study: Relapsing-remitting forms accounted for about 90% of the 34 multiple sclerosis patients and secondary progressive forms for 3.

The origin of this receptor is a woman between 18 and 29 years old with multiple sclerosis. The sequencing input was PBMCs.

Here the CDR3 reads CASSWAAHNEQFF. In nucleotides, the CDR3 is TGTGCCAGCAGCTGGGCGGCGCACAATGAGCAGTTCTTC. This chain links TRBV7-9 with TRBJ2-1, with D unresolved. The CDR3 extends over 13 amino acids. Germline CDR1 SEHNR, CDR2 FQNEAQ (reference sequence). V shed 4 bases and J shed 5 bases, with 9 bases lying between them.